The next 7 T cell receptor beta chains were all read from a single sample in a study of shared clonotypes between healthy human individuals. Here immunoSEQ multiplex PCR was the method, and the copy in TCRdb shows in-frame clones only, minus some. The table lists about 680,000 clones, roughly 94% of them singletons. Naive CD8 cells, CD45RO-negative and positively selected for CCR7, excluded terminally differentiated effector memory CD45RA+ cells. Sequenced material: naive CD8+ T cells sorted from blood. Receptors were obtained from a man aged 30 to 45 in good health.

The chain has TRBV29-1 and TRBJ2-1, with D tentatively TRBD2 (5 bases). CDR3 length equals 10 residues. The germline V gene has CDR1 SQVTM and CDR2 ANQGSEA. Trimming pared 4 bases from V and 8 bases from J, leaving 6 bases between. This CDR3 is CSVGEYEQFF. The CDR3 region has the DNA TGCAGCGTTGGGGAGTATGAGCAGTTCTTC.

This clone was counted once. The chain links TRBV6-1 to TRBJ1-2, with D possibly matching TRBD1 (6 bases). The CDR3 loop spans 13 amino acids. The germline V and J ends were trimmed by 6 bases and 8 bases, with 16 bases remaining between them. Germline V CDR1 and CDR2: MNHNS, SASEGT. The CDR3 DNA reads TGTGCCAGCAGACCGGACAGCCGGCGGGGCTACACCTTC. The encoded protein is CASRPDSRRGYTF.

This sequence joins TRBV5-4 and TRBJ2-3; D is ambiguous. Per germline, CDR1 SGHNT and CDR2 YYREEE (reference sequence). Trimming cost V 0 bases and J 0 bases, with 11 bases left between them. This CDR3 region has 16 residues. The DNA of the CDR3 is TGTGCCAGCAGCTTGGAGAGATATAACAGCACAGATACGCAGTATTTT. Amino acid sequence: CASSLERYNSTDTQYF.

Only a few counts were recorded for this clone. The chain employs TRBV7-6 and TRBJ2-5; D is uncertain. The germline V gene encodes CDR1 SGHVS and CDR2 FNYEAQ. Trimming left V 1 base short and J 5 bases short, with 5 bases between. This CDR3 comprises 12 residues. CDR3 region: CASSLDVETQYF. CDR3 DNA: TGTGCCAGCAGCTTAGACGTTGAGACCCAGTACTTC.

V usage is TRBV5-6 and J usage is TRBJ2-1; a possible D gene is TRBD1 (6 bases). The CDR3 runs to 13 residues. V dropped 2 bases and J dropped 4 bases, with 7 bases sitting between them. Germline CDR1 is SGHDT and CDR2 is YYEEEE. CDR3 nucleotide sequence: TGTGCCAGCAGCTTAGGACAGTACAATGAGCAGTTCTTC. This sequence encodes CASSLGQYNEQFF.

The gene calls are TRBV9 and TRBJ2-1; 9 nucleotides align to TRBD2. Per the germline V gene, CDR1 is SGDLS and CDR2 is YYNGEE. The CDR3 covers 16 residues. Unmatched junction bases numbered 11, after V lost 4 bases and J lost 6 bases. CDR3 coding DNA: TGTGCCAGCAGCCAACCTCCGGGACTAGCTGGCAATGAGCAGTTCTTC. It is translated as CASSQPPGLAGNEQFF.

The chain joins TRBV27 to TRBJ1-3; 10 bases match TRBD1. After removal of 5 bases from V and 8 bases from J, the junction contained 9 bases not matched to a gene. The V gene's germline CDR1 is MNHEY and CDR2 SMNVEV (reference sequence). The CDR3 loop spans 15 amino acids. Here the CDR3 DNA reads TGTGCCAGCAGTCCATCGACAGGGGGCTTGGACACCATATATTTT. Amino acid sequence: CASSPSTGGLDTIYF.